A selection of T cell receptor beta chains follows, all from one sample in a study of cytomegalovirus exposure and HLA in healthy donors. The assay was immunoSEQ multiplex PCR, and TCRdb's table has in-frame clones only and misses some. The sample includes some 180,000 clones, approximately 86% of them seen just once. The sequencing sample was made of PBMCs. Receptors originate from a boy younger than 10 in good health and CMV-seronegative. CDR3s include the opening cysteine and the closing phenylalanine or tryptophan. A D gene is named only where the DNA matches it firmly. Size is stated for part of the rows, as once, few or many counts, or as a class when the clone is expanded.

CDR3 DNA	CDR3 protein	clone size	D gene	V gene	J gene
TGTGCCGGGGCGACAGGGGGCAGCAATCAGCCCCAGCATTTT	CAGATGGSNQPQHF	NA	TRBD1	TRBV30	TRBJ1-5
TGTGCCAGCAGGCTAAGGTCGGGGGAGCAGTACTTC	CASRLRSGEQYF	once	NA	TRBV28	TRBJ2-7
TGTGCCAGCTCACCACATCACACAGATACGCAGTATTTT	CASSPHHTDTQYF	NA	NA	TRBV18	TRBJ2-3
TGTGCCAGCAGCTTTACAGGGGACACTGAAGCTTTCTTT	CASSFTGDTEAFF	NA	TRBD1	TRBV7-9	TRBJ1-1
TGTGCCAGCTTCCGAACTCCAGATACGCAGTATTTT	CASFRTPDTQYF	NA	NA	TRBV6-1	TRBJ2-3
TGTGCCAGCAGCTTACACGGACAGGGCGGTAGAACAGATACGCAGTATTTT	CASSLHGQGGRTDTQYF	NA	TRBD1	TRBV7-9	TRBJ2-3
TGTGCCAGCACCGCCCGTGGGGGGTTTAGCAATCAGCCCCAGCATTTT	CASTARGGFSNQPQHF	many	NA	TRBV28	TRBJ1-5
TGTGCCTGGAGTGTGGGGGGGGTCTCTCGCACAGATACGCAGTATTTT	CAWSVGGVSRTDTQYF	NA	TRBD2	TRBV30	TRBJ2-3
TGTGCCAGTAGTTCTCGGACAGGGACGGACACCATATATTTT	CASSSRTGTDTIYF	few	TRBD1	TRBV19	TRBJ1-3
TGTGCCAGCAGTTTGGTCCATCGGTATGGCTACACCTTC	CASSLVHRYGYTF	NA	NA	TRBV28	TRBJ1-2
TGTGCCAGCAGCTCTGACAGAGACAATGAGCAGTTCTTC	CASSSDRDNEQFF	few	NA	TRBV7-3	TRBJ2-1
TGTGCCAGCAGCGAAAAGCGGGCTAGCGGCTACGAGCAGTACTTC	CASSEKRASGYEQYF	NA	TRBD2	TRBV11-1	TRBJ2-7
TGTGCCAGCAGTTTATTGGCGGGACAGGGGAGCTATGGCTACACCTTC	CASSLLAGQGSYGYTF	NA	TRBD1	TRBV27	TRBJ1-2
TGCGCCAGCAGCTTGAGGGGGGGCAATACTGAAGCTTTCTTT	CASSLRGGNTEAFF	NA	NA	TRBV5-1	TRBJ1-1
TGTGCCAGCAGCCCCTGGGGGGCGGGAGGACCCTACAATGAGCAGTTCTTC	CASSPWGAGGPYNEQFF	few	TRBD2	TRBV28	TRBJ2-1
TGTGCCAGCAGTCGCGACAGGTATAACAATGAGCAGTTCTTC	CASSRDRYNNEQFF	few	NA	TRBV6-5	TRBJ2-1
TGTGCCAGCAGTTTAGGGGTTAGCGGGAGGTACGAGCAGTACTTC	CASSLGVSGRYEQYF	NA	TRBD2	TRBV27	TRBJ2-7
TGTGCCAGCAGCATAGCTGCACAGTCTACAGCAGATACGCAGTATTTT	CASSIAAQSTADTQYF	NA	NA	TRBV7-8	TRBJ2-3
TGTGCCACCAGCAGAGTGGGGGAGGTGGGAGTCTTCCGAGTCTCGGGTAGGGGACAGCCCCAGCATTTT	CATSRVGEVGVFRVSGRGQPQHF	NA	NA	TRBV15	TRBJ1-5
TGCGCCAGCAGTCAGATCGGTCCGCGGGCTTTCTTT	CASSQIGPRAFF	NA	NA	TRBV23-1	TRBJ1-1
TGTGCCAGCACCACTCTCCGAAATCAGCCCCAGCATTTT	CASTTLRNQPQHF	few	NA	TRBV6-1	TRBJ1-5
TGCGCCAGCGCCCCCACTAGCGGGGCTGCCAGGGAGACCCAGTACTTC	CASAPTSGAARETQYF	NA	TRBD2	TRBV5-1	TRBJ2-5
TGCGCCAGCAGCATGGGACTAGTCCATATCAATGAGCAGTTCTTC	CASSMGLVHINEQFF	NA	TRBD2	TRBV5-1	TRBJ2-1
TGTGCCATCAGTGAATTTACCGGGACTAGCGGGGGGGGAATCAGCGGGGAGCTGTTTTTT	CAISEFTGTSGGGISGELFF	NA	TRBD2	TRBV10-3	TRBJ2-2
TGTGCCAGCAGCTTAGCAGGGGTAATAAAGACTGAAGCTTTCTTT	CASSLAGVIKTEAFF	NA	NA	TRBV11-2	TRBJ1-1
TGTGCCACCAGCAGAGATGCCGGGGACTCCTACGAGCAGTACTTC	CATSRDAGDSYEQYF	NA	NA	TRBV15	TRBJ2-7
TGTGCCAGCAGTTTGACGCCGGCAGGGATCACTGAAGCTTTCTTT	CASSLTPAGITEAFF	NA	NA	TRBV27	TRBJ1-1
TGTGCCAGCAGCCCCCCCGGGACAGGGGATCAGCCCCAGCATTTT	CASSPPGTGDQPQHF	NA	TRBD1	TRBV7-9	TRBJ1-5
TGTGCCAGCAGCTTGGGACTAGCGAGCGAGACCCAGTACTTC	CASSLGLASETQYF	NA	TRBD2	TRBV5-4	TRBJ2-5
TGTGCCAGCTCACCACAAGGGGCTAATGGAAACACCATATATTTT	CASSPQGANGNTIYF	NA	NA	TRBV18	TRBJ1-3
TGTGCCAGCAGCTCCGGACAGGGAATAGGCTACGAGCAGTACTTC	CASSSGQGIGYEQYF	NA	TRBD1	TRBV5-4	TRBJ2-7
TGTGCCAGCAGTTTGACAGGCAACACTGAAGCTTTCTTT	CASSLTGNTEAFF	few	NA	TRBV6-5	TRBJ1-1
TGTGCCTGGAGTGTGCAGGGGGCTGGGGGCTACACCTTC	CAWSVQGAGGYTF	NA	TRBD1	TRBV30	TRBJ1-2
TGTGCCAGCAGTTTAGGGACAGAGGTAAAGCGTTTATATTTT	CASSLGTEVKRLYF	NA	TRBD1	TRBV28	TRBJ1-3
TGTGCCTGGCAACCGGGACAGGGCGTCTATGGCTACACCTTC	CAWQPGQGVYGYTF	NA	TRBD1	TRBV30	TRBJ1-2
TGTGCCAGCAGCGTACCCGGACAGAACACAGATACGCAGTATTTT	CASSVPGQNTDTQYF	NA	NA	TRBV9	TRBJ2-3
TGTGCCAGCAGTTTACAGGGTTGGGAAAAACTGTTTTTT	CASSLQGWEKLFF	NA	NA	TRBV6-1	TRBJ1-4
TGTGCCACCAGCGGCAGGCTCTCCTACGAGCAGTACTTC	CATSGRLSYEQYF	once	NA	TRBV15	TRBJ2-7
TGCGCCACCACAAGTCAGCCCCAGCATTTT	CATTSQPQHF	NA	NA	TRBV5-1	TRBJ1-5
TGTGCCACCAGCAGCCCAGCGGGCGATCTAGTGGATACGCAGTATTTT	CATSSPAGDLVDTQYF	NA	NA	TRBV15	TRBJ2-3
TGTGCCAGCAGTGCAGGGGGCGCGAAAACCAATGAGCAGTTCTTC	CASSAGGAKTNEQFF	once	TRBD1	TRBV28	TRBJ2-1
TGTGCCAGCAGCGTACCGACAGGGTCTGGGGCCAACGTCCTGACTTTC	CASSVPTGSGANVLTF	once	TRBD1	TRBV9	TRBJ2-6
TGCAGCGTTGTCTCAAAGCTTGGAGCCTACGAGCAGTACTTC	CSVVSKLGAYEQYF	NA	NA	TRBV29-1	TRBJ2-7
TGTGCCAGCAGCTTGCGTACCGGAGGTGGGGCCAACGTCCTGACTTTC	CASSLRTGGGANVLTF	few	NA	TRBV5-4	TRBJ2-6
TGTGCCACTACTAGCGGGGATTTGGACGAGCAGTACTTC	CATTSGDLDEQYF	NA	TRBD2	TRBV30	TRBJ2-7
TGTGCCAGCAGCTTATATTCGGGGGACCGGGGCTATGGCTACACCTTC	CASSLYSGDRGYGYTF	once	NA	TRBV5-5	TRBJ1-2
TGTGCCAGTAGTACCCAGGGTGTGGGACACAAAACGGGGACTGAAGCTTTCTTT	CASSTQGVGHKTGTEAFF	once	NA	TRBV19	TRBJ1-1
TGTGCCACCAGCAGAGGGCCGGCCGGGACAGCGAACACTGAAGCTTTCTTT	CATSRGPAGTANTEAFF	NA	TRBD1	TRBV15	TRBJ1-1
TGTGCCAGCAGTGAGTACAGGCAAGAGACCCAGTACTTC	CASSEYRQETQYF	NA	NA	TRBV2	TRBJ2-5
TGTGCCAGCAGCCGGGGGGGTTCACCCCCCCACTTT	CASSRGGSPPHF	NA	NA	TRBV7-7	TRBJ1-6
TGTGCCAGCAGCTTGACGGGGAGCTCCTACGAGCAGTACTTC	CASSLTGSSYEQYF	once	NA	TRBV7-2	TRBJ2-7
TGTGCCAGCAGCCCGGGGACTAGCGGGAGTCTGGAGACCCAGTACTTC	CASSPGTSGSLETQYF	NA	TRBD2	TRBV7-6	TRBJ2-5
TGCGCCAGCATGCCAGGAGGGACAGGGGCGGGGGAGCAGTACTTC	CASMPGGTGAGEQYF	NA	TRBD1	TRBV4-1	TRBJ2-7
TGTGCCAGCAGCCTCACGCCAGGGGTCGGCCAGCCCCAGCATTTT	CASSLTPGVGQPQHF	NA	NA	TRBV28	TRBJ1-5
TGCGCCAGCAGCTCGGGCTATGGCTACACCTTC	CASSSGYGYTF	NA	NA	TRBV5-1	TRBJ1-2